Each of the 20 T cell receptor beta chains below was sequenced from the same sample in a study of blood T cells in healthy people across ages. Then a second PCR, running roughly 7 to 11 cycles, was carried out with a sample-barcoded 5' primer and a J-beta primer mix. TCRdb re-derived calls from the 5' RACE reads in MiXCR, one entry per CDR3 protein. Among roughly 1,100,000 distinct CDR3 sequences, around 25% were seen once, and the ten largest hold 0.65% to 0.75%. This same sample was also taken into another study, of T cells of mothers and their children.

Sequencing used blood. The receptors derive from a girl aged 2-10 years in good health.

This clonotype was observed a few times. This rearrangement joins TRBV7-2 to TRBJ2-1; 7 positions agree with TRBD2. With 8 bases clipped from V and 4 bases from J, the junction kept 11 bases outside the gene matches. Germline loops: CDR1 SGHTA, CDR2 FQGNSA. The CDR3 length is 15 residues. The DNA for the CDR3 is TGTGCCAGCGACGTAGGGCTAGCGGTATACAATGAGCAGTTCTTC. The encoded protein is CASDVGLAVYNEQFF.

V and J are TRBV28 and TRBJ2-7; 10 bases are a match to TRBD1. Trimming removed 10 bases from V and 1 base from J; junction bases left unmatched: 10. This CDR3 region has 15 residues. CDR1 and CDR2 (germline): MDHEN, SYDVKM. CDR3 nucleotides: TGTGCCACCCAGTTCGGGGACAGGGGTTCCTACGAGCAGTACTTC. Its protein is CATQFGDRGSYEQYF.

This clonotype has ten or more counts. This chain joins TRBV9 and TRBJ2-5; 12 positions agree with TRBD2. The CDR3 spans 16 residues. V shed 3 bases, J shed 2 bases, and the junction held 5 bases outside the gene matches. CDR1 SGDLS and CDR2 YYNGEE come from the germline V gene. The CDR3 spells CASSAGLAGIQETQYF. CDR3 coding DNA: TGTGCCAGCAGCGCTGGACTAGCGGGAATTCAAGAGACCCAGTACTTC.

This clonotype was observed a few times. The J gene is TRBJ1-1, the V gene TRBV7-3, with D possibly matching TRBD1 (5 bases). The CDR3 totals 12 residues. The V gene lost 5 bases and the J gene lost 7 bases, with 11 bases spanning the gap. CDR1 and CDR2 from the germline V gene are SGHTA and FQGTGA. CDR3: CASSKTGGEAFF. Here the CDR3 DNA reads TGTGCCAGCAGCAAGACCGGGGGTGAAGCTTTCTTT.

The rearrangement uses TRBV7-3 and TRBJ2-5, with D possibly being TRBD1 or TRBD2 (6 bases each). The germline V and J ends were trimmed by 3 bases and 5 bases, with 16 bases remaining between them. There are 15 residues in the CDR3. The germline CDR1 and CDR2 sequences are SGHTA and FQGTGA. The CDR3 DNA is TGTGCCAGCAGCTTTCGTGGGGGGCCGCTGGAGACCCAGTACTTC. It yields the protein CASSFRGGPLETQYF.

This clonotype was detected ten times or more. Mismatch with germline at one junction end may stem from a read error. The rearrangement uses TRBV5-1 and TRBJ2-5; D gene uncertain. This CDR3 contains 13 residues. Per the germline V gene, CDR1 is SGHRS and CDR2 is YFSETQ. CDR3 sequence (DNA): TGTGCCAGCAGCTTGGGTGCCAGAGAGACCCAGTACTTC. Translated: CASSLGARETQYF.

This clonotype was counted only a few times. No conserved phenylalanine or tryptophan is present at the end of the CDR3, so a read error is the likely explanation. V usage is TRBV7-9 and J usage is TRBJ2-7; D is unclear. Trimming removed 5 bases at V and 0 bases at J, with 8 bases between. The CDR3 sequence is 13 residues long. The germline gives CDR1 SEHNR, CDR2 FQNEAQ (reference sequence). In DNA form, the CDR3 reads TGTGCCAGCAGCGGTACCGGCTCCTACGAGCAGTACTCC. This codes for CASSGTGSYEQYS.

V and J are TRBV27 and TRBJ1-5; D is unresolved. This CDR3 has 14 residues. Trimming shortened V by 3 bases and J by 1 base, and 7 bases separated the two germline ends. Germline loops: CDR1 MNHEY, CDR2 SMNVEV (reference sequence). The CDR3 DNA reads TGTGCCAGCAGTTTTGGGGTAAGCAATCAGCCCCAGCATTTT. This translates into CASSFGVSNQPQHF.

The genes are TRBV6-6 and TRBJ2-2, with D tentatively TRBD2 (6 bases). V dropped 10 bases and J dropped 0 bases, with 9 bases sitting between them. This CDR3 contains 13 residues. Germline CDR1 reads MNHNY; CDR2 reads SVGAGI (reference sequence). The DNA of the CDR3 is TGTGCCACCAGGGACTCGAACACCGGGGAGCTGTTTTTT. Translation gives CATRDSNTGELFF.

The chain has TRBV7-8 and TRBJ2-1; unclear D gene. The germline gives CDR1 SGHVS, CDR2 FQNEAQ. The CDR3 extends over 14 amino acids. V dropped 4 bases and J dropped 8 bases, with 15 bases sitting between them. Here the CDR3 DNA reads TGTGCCAGCAGCTCCGGGTGGATTCAGTATGAGCAGTTCTTC. This gives the protein CASSSGWIQYEQFF.

This clonotype appeared a few times. The chain employs TRBV7-9 and TRBJ2-5, with unresolved D. Trimming stripped 3 bases from V and 0 bases from J, with 11 bases between. The CDR3 is 15 amino acids. The germline CDR1 and CDR2 sequences are SEHNR and FQNEAQ (reference sequence). The DNA for the CDR3 is TGTGCCAGCAGCTTCCAGCCGGCGTACCAAGAGACCCAGTACTTC. Residues: CASSFQPAYQETQYF.

The gene calls are TRBV10-3 and TRBJ2-5, with 8 bases that match TRBD2. The end of the DNA is better explained by TRBJ2-7, so the J call may be wrong. The CDR3 runs to 14 residues. Germline assignment: CDR1 ENHRY and CDR2 SYGVKD. In nucleotides, the CDR3 is TGTGCCATCTGGGGCGGGGGGCTAGGCTACGAGCAGTACTTC. Translating it yields CAIWGGGLGYEQYF.

This clonotype was counted between two and nine times. The chain is built from TRBV4-2 and TRBJ2-5, with D hard to call. Trimming stripped 1 base from V and 1 base from J, with 7 bases between. This CDR3 has 14 residues. Germline V gene lookup returns CDR1 LGHNA and CDR2 YNFKEQ. CDR3: CASSQVVVQETQYF. In DNA, the CDR3 is TGTGCCAGCAGCCAAGTTGTGGTCCAAGAGACCCAGTACTTC.

The chain couples TRBV13 to TRBJ2-1; 11 nucleotides agree with TRBD2. V lost 1 base and J lost 5; bases outside the gene matches: 1. The CDR3 is 15 amino acids. Germline-derived CDR1 and CDR2 are PRHDT and FYEKMQ (reference sequence). This chain's CDR3 is CASSLVGLADNEQFF. DNA of the CDR3: TGTGCCAGCAGCTTAGTGGGACTAGCGGACAATGAGCAGTTCTTC.

Only a few counts were recorded for this clonotype. The chain recombines TRBV20-1 with TRBJ2-3, with 7 nucleotides matching TRBD2. The CDR3 covers 13 residues. V was clipped by 1 base and J by 9 bases; unmatched bases: 7. The V gene's germline CDR1 is DFQATT and CDR2 SNEGSKA (reference sequence). In nucleotides, the CDR3 is TGCAGTGCTAGAGGGGAGGGGACGTGGACGCAGTATTTT. This gives the protein CSARGEGTWTQYF.

The rearrangement links TRBV12-5 to TRBJ2-5; D gene ambiguous. The DNA end is a closer match to TRBJ2-7, so the J assignment may be wrong. The CDR3 spans 12 residues. Germline CDR1 is LGHNT and CDR2 is FRNRAP. Here the CDR3 DNA reads TGTGCTAGTGGTTTCGGCAGGAACGAGCAGTACTTC. Translated: CASGFGRNEQYF.

The rearrangement joins TRBV5-4 to TRBJ2-3; 9 positions match TRBD2. Germline V gives CDR1 SGHNT, CDR2 YYREEE (reference sequence). J gave up 4 bases and V 2 bases, and 11 bases lay outside the gene matches. The CDR3 consists of 17 residues. CDR3 sequence (DNA): TGTGCCAGCAGCTTATACCTTAGCGGGAGTAGGGCAGATACGCAGTATTTT. Residues: CASSLYLSGSRADTQYF.

As concerns this clonotype: The germline gene is not matched at one end of the junction; a read error may be the cause. The genes are TRBV20-1 and TRBJ2-1; 9 bases are shared with TRBD2. Germline CDR1 and CDR2: DFQATT and SNEGSKA (reference sequence). The length of the CDR3 is 14 residues. This chain's CDR3 is CSAGGTSSHNEQFF. CDR3 in DNA: TGCAGTGCCGGCGGGACTAGCTCCCACAATGAGCAGTTCTTC.

A few counts support this clonotype. The V gene is TRBV20-1, the J gene TRBJ2-3, with TRBD2 matching 13 bases. V trimming: 5 bases; J trimming: 2 bases; junction bases outside the gene matches: 4. The CDR3 runs 15 residues. Germline CDR1 reads DFQATT; CDR2 reads SNEGSKA (reference sequence). The CDR3 coding sequence is TGCAGTGCTCCGACTAGCGGGGGGCCCACAGATACGCAGTATTTT. It is translated as CSAPTSGGPTDTQYF.

Only a few counts were recorded for this clonotype. The junction departs from the called germline gene at one end, perhaps through a read error. V and J are TRBV7-7 and TRBJ2-7; possibly TRBD2 for D (6 bases). Germline V gene lookup returns CDR1 SSHAT and CDR2 FNYEAQ (reference sequence). The length of the CDR3 is 14 residues. CDR3 residues: CASSLEEGLYEQYF. CDR3 DNA: TGTGCTAGCAGCTTGGAGGAGGGCCTCTACGAGCAGTACTTC.